The present TCR beta chain was sequenced within a study of T cells expressing NK-cell markers. Study-wide context: Sequencing of TCR beta repertoires drew on sorted CD3+CD56+NKG2C+, CD3+CD56+NKG2C- and CD3+CD56-NKG2C+ T cells. The authors sequenced eight donors, of whom seven were HCMV-seropositive and one was seronegative.

In regard to this clonotype: No antigen is known for it.

TCRdb reanalyzed the 5' RACE reads and collapses them to one entry per CDR3 protein, without DNA. The sample is made up of approximately 550,000 distinct CDR3 sequences, and the top ten hold under 4.5% of it. Broader study findings: Four donors showed these clonotypes also leading the CD3+CD56-NKG2C+ fraction.

This CDR3 has 16 residues. Germline-derived CDR1 and CDR2 are KGHSH and LQKENI. Source material: blood T cells: a sorted CD56 or NKG2C T cell subset, CD4+ or CD8+ T cells, or bulk PBMC T cells (not recorded which). The source of this sequence is a man between 18 and 35 years old in good health. The chain joins TRBV18 to TRBJ2-2; checking the TCRdb D call of TRBD1 is not possible without DNA. The CDR3 loop is CASSPPQGRDTGELFF. The full variable domain, with the rest looked up from reference TRBV18 and TRBJ2-2, is NAGVMQNPRHLVRRRGQEARLRCSPMKGHSHVYWYRQLPEEGLKFMVYLQKENIIDESGMPKERFSAEFPKEGPSILRIQQVVRGDSAAYFCASSPPQGRDTGELFFGEGSRLTVL.